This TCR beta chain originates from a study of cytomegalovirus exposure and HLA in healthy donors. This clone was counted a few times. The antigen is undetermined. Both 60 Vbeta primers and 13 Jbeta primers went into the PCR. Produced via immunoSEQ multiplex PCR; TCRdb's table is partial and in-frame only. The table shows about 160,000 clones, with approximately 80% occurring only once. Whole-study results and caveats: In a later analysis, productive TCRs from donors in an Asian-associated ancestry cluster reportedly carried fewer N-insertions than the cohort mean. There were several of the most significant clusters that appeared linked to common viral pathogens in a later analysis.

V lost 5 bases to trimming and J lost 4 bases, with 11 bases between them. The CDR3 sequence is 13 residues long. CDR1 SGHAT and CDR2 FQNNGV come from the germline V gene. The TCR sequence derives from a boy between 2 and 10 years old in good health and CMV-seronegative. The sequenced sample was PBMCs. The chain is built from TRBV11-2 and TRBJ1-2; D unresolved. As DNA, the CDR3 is TGTGCCAGCAGCCCAACTTATGTCTATGGCTACACCTTC. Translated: CASSPTYVYGYTF.